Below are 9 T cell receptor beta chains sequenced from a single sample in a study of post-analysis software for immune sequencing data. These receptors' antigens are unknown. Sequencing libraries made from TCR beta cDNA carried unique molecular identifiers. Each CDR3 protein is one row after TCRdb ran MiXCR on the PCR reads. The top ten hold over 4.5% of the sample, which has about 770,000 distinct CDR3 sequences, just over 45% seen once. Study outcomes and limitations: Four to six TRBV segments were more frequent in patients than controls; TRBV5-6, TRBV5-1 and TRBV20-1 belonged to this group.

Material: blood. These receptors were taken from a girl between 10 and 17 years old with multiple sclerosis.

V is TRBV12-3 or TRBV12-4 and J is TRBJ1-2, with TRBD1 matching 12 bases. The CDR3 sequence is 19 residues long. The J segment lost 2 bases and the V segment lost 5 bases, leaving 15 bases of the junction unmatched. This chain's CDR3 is CASSRTFTGQGAQNYGYTF. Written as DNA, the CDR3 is TGTGCCAGCAGTCGAACCTTTACGGGACAGGGGGCGCAGAACTATGGCTACACCTTC.

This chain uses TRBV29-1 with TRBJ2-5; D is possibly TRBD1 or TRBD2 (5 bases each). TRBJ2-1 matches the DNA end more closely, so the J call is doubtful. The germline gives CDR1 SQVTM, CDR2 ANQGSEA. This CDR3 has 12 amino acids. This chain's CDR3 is CSDRDGQETQFF. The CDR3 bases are TGCAGCGACCGGGACGGCCAAGAGACCCAGTTCTTC.

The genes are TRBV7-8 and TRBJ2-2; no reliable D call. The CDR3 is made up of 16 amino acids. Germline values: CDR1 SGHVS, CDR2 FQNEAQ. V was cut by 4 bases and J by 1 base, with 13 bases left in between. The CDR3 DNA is TGTGCCAGCAGCTATCTAGGACGGAGGAACACCGGGGAGCTGTTTTTT. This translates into CASSYLGRRNTGELFF.

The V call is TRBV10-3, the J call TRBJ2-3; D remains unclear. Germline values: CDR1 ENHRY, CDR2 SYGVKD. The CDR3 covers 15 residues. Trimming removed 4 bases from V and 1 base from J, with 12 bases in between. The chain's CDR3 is CAISGTGGGTDTQYF. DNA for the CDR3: TGTGCCATCAGTGGAACCGGTGGCGGCACAGATACGCAGTATTTT.

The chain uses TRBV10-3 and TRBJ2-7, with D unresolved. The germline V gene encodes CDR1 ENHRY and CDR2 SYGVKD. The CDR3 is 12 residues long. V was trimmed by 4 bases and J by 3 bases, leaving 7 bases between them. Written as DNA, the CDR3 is TGTGCCATCAGTGGCGGAGACTACGAGCAGTACTTC. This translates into CAISGGDYEQYF.

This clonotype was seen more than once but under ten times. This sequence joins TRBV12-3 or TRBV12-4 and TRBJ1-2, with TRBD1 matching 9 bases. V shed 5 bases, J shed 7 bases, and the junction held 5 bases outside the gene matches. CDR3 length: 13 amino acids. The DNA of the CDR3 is TGTGCCAGCAGTCCTGGGACAGGGCCTGGCTACACCTTC. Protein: CASSPGTGPGYTF.

The CDR3 DNA is TGTGCCACCAGCAGAGATATGGAGGGGAGGTACGAGCAGTACTTC. Amino acid sequence: CATSRDMEGRYEQYF. The rearrangement joins TRBV15 to TRBJ2-7, with a tentative D call TRBD2 (6 bases). V was shortened by 0 bases and J by 4 bases, with 13 bases between the two germline ends. This CDR3 spans 15 amino acids. Germline V gene sequence: CDR1 LNHNV, CDR2 YYDKDF (reference sequence).

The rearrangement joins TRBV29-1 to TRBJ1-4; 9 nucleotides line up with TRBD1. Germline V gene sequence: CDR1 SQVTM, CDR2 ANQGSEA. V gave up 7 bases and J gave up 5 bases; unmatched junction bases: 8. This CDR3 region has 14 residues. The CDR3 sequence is CSGSWDRANEKLFF. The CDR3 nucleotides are TGCAGCGGATCATGGGACAGGGCGAATGAAAAACTGTTTTTT.

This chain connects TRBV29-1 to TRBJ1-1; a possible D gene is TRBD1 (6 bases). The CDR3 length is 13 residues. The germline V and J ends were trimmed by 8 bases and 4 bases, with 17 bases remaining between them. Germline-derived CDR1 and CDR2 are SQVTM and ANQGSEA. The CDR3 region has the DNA TGCAGCTTCTGCGCAGGGGTCGGCACTGAAGCTTTCTTT. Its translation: CSFCAGVGTEAFF. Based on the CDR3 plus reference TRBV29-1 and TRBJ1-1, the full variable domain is SAVISQKPSRDICQRGTSLTIQCQVDSQVTMMFWYRQQPGQSLTLIATANQGSEATYESGFVIDKFPISRPNLTFSTLTVSNMSPEDSSIYLCSFCAGVGTEAFFGQGTRLTVV.